These 7 T cell receptor beta chains came from one sample sequenced in a study of cytomegalovirus exposure and HLA in healthy donors. TCRdb's table, derived via immunoSEQ multiplex PCR, lists solely in-frame clones and lacks some. Of roughly 220,000 clones listed, around nine tenths are singletons. Sequencing was done on a sample of PBMCs. The receptors shown here come from a young woman in good health and CMV-seronegative.

The V and J genes are TRBV25-1 and TRBJ1-2, with 8 bases aligning to TRBD1. This CDR3 is 15 amino acids long. Germline assignment: CDR1 MGHDK and CDR2 SYGVNS. The junction had 9 bases not matched to a gene; V was cut back by 3 bases and J by 6 bases. Written as DNA, the CDR3 is TGTGCCAGCAGTGACCCGAGCCAGGGGGCTCATGGCTACACCTTC. It encodes CASSDPSQGAHGYTF.

The J gene is TRBJ2-7, the V gene TRBV29-1; D uncertain. V lost 3 bases and J lost 3, with 6 bases in between. The germline V gene has CDR1 SQVTM and CDR2 ANQGSEA. The CDR3 runs 11 residues. The CDR3 loop reads CSVETNYEQYF. In DNA form, the CDR3 reads TGCAGCGTTGAGACAAACTACGAGCAGTACTTC.

This chain links TRBV6-1 with TRBJ2-1; D gene uncertain. The V end lost 2 bases, the J end lost 10 bases, and 6 bases lay between the germline ends. Per germline, CDR1 MNHNS and CDR2 SASEGT. This CDR3 is 11 amino acids long. This CDR3 is CASSENIEQFF. The CDR3 DNA sequence: TGTGCCAGCAGTGAAAACATCGAGCAGTTCTTC.

The chain couples TRBV29-1 to TRBJ2-3; no firm D call. V lost 0 bases to trimming and J lost 0 bases, with 16 bases between them. This CDR3 has 17 residues. CDR1 is SQVTM, CDR2 ANQGSEA, per germline. In DNA form, the CDR3 reads TGCAGCGTTGAAGAATTACGCAGGTTAGATAGCACAGATACGCAGTATTTT. Amino acid sequence: CSVEELRRLDSTDTQYF.

V is TRBV7-6 and J is TRBJ2-3, with D tentatively TRBD2 (6 bases). CDR1 is SGHVS, CDR2 FNYEAQ, per germline. The CDR3 is made up of 16 amino acids. V was cut by 7 bases and J by 3 bases, with 20 bases left in between. CDR3 sequence: CASKLGTPIGTDTQYF. The CDR3, as DNA: TGTGCCAGCAAGCTAGGGACTCCCATTGGAACAGATACGCAGTATTTT. Full variable domain (rest looked up from reference TRBV7-6 and TRBJ2-3): GAGVSQSPRYKVTKRGQDVALRCDPISGHVSLYWYRQALGQGPEFLTYFNYEAQQDKSGLPNDRFSAERPEGSISTLTIQRTEQRDSAMYRCASKLGTPIGTDTQYFGPGTRLTVL.

The chain recombines TRBV6-1 with TRBJ1-5, with D perhaps TRBD1 (6 bases). V dropped 10 bases and J dropped 6 bases, with 16 bases sitting between them. Looked up from germline, CDR1 is MNHNS and CDR2 is SASEGT. The CDR3 covers 13 residues. CDR3 sequence: CATKGQTAQPQHF. The CDR3 region has the DNA TGTGCCACCAAGGGACAAACAGCTCAGCCCCAGCATTTT.

This sequence joins TRBV5-1 and TRBJ2-5, with 9 bases that match TRBD1. Germline V gene data show CDR1 as SGHRS and CDR2 as YFSETQ. The CDR3 runs to 16 residues. The junction had 5 bases not matched to a gene; V was cut back by 0 bases and J by 2 bases. This CDR3 reads CASSLATGGPQETQYF. CDR3 nucleotide sequence: TGCGCCAGCAGCTTGGCTACAGGGGGCCCTCAAGAGACCCAGTACTTC.